This TCR beta chain was captured by sequencing in a study of blood T cell repertoires in COVID-19. Study at large: Sites in the United States, Italy and Spain provided acute and convalescent COVID-19 samples. T cells, B-cell-depleted T cells, or PBMCs provided the cDNA or gDNA that served as material.

V dropped 5 bases and J dropped 7 bases, with 9 bases sitting between them. Germline values: CDR1 LNHNV, CDR2 YYDKDF (reference sequence). This CDR3 comprises 12 residues. In the authors' methods: The assay estimated nucleated cells by amplifying reference gene primers. The data were produced by immunoSEQ multiplex PCR, yet TCRdb's version contains in-frame clones alone and is incomplete. V, J and clone size are those of that table, while D and trimming were read from the DNA. This table has about 130,000 clones, 80% to 85% appearing once. This TCR came from a woman aged 30 to 39 who had recovered from COVID-19. The chain has TRBV15 and TRBJ1-5; no clear D gene. Sequenced sample: peripheral blood. The DNA of the CDR3 is TGTGCCACCAGCCGACACGGCCAGCCCCAGCATTTT. Translating it yields CATSRHGQPQHF.